This TCR beta chain was recorded in a study of blood T cell repertoires in COVID-19. Study information: COVID-19 samples collected from the United States, Italy and Spain covered acute and convalescent phases. The cDNA or gDNA used as material had been derived from T cells, B-cell-depleted T cells, or PBMCs.

TCRdb's copy holds only in-frame clones and misses some; the assay was immunoSEQ multiplex PCR. The sample lists over 50,000 clones; around nine tenths were seen once. The CDR3 runs to 16 residues. With 3 bases removed from V and 5 bases from J, the gap between germline ends came to 14 bases. The germline V gene has CDR1 MRHNA and CDR2 SNTAGT. The gene calls are TRBV6-4 and TRBJ1-6; the D is unclear. Source material: peripheral blood. The TCR comes from a man aged 50 to 59 with active COVID-19. DNA for the CDR3: TGTGCCAGCAGTGAAGGATGGGCCGGCGATAATTCACCCCTCCACTTT. It yields the protein CASSEGWAGDNSPLHF.